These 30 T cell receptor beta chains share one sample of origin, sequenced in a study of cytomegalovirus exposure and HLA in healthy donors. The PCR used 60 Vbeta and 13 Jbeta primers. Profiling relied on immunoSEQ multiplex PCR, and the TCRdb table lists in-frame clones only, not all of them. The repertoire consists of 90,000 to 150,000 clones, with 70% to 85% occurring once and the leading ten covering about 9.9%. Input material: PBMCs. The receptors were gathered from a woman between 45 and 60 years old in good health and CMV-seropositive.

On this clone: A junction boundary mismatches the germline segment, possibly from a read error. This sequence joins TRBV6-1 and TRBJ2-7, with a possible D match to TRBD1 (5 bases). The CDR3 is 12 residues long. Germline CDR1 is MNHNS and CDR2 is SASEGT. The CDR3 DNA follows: TGTGCCAGCAGTGAATGGGGCTACGAGCAGCACTTC. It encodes CASSEWGYEQHF.

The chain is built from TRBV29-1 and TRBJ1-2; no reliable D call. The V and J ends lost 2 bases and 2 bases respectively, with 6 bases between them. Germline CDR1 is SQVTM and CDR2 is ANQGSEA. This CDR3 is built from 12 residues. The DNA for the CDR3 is TGCAGCGTTGAAACAGCCAACTATGGCTACACCTTC. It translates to CSVETANYGYTF.

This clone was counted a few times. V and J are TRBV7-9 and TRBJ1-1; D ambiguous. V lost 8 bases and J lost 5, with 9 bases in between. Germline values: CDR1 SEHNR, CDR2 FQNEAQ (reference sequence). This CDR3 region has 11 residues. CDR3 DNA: TGTGCCAGCCGGGGTGAGACTGAAGCTTTCTTT. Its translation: CASRGETEAFF.

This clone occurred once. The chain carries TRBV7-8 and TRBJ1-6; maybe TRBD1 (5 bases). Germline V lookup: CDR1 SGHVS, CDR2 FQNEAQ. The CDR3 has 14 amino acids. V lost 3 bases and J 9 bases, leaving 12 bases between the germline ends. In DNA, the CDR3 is TGTGCCAGCAGCTTTCGACAGTTACCTTCACCCCTCCACTTT. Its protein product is CASSFRQLPSPLHF.

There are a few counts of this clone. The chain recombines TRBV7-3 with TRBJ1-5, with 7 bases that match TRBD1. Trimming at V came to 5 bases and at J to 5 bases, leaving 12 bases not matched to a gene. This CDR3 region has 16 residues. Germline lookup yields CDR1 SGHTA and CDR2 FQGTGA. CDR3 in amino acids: CASSPETGNGDQPQHF. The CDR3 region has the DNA TGTGCCAGCAGCCCTGAGACAGGGAATGGAGATCAGCCCCAGCATTTT.

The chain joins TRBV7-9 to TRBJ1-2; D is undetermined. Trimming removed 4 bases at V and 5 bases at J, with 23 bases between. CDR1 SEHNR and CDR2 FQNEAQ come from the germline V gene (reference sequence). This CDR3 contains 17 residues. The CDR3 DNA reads TGTGCCAGCAGCTCGAATACCGGGAGAGGGCTTGTTTATGGCTACACCTTC. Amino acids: CASSSNTGRGLVYGYTF.

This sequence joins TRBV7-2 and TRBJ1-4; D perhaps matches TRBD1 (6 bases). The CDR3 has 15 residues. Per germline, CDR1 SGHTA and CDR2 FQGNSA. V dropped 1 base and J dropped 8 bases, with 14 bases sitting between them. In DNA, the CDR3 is TGTGCCAGCAGCTTAGTTACGGGACAAAGCGAAAAACTGTTTTTT. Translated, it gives CASSLVTGQSEKLFF.

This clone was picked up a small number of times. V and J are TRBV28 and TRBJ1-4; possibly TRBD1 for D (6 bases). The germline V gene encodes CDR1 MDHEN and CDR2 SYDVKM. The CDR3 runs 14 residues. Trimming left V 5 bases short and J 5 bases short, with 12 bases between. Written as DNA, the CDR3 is TGTGCCAGCAGTCCACAGGGAGGGAATGAAAAACTGTTTTTT. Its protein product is CASSPQGGNEKLFF.

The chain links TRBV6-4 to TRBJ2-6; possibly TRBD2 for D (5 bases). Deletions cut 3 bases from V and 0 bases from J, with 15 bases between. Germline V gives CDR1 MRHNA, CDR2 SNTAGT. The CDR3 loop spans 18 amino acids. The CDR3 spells CASSERPPRGSGANVLTF. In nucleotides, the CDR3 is TGTGCCAGCAGTGAAAGGCCCCCTCGGGGCTCTGGGGCCAACGTCCTGACTTTC.

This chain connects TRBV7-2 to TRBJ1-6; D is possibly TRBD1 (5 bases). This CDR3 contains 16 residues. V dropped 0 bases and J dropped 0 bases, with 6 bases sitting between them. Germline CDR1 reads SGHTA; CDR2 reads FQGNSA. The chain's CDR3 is CASSLATASYNSPLHF. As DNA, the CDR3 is TGTGCCAGCAGCTTAGCGACAGCCTCCTATAATTCACCCCTCCACTTT.

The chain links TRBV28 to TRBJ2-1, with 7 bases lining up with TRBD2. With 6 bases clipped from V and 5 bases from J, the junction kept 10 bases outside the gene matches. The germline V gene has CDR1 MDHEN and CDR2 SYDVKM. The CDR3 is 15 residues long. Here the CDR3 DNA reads TGTGCCAGCAGGTTCGCACTCCGGGAGGACAATGAGCAGTTCTTC. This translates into CASRFALREDNEQFF.

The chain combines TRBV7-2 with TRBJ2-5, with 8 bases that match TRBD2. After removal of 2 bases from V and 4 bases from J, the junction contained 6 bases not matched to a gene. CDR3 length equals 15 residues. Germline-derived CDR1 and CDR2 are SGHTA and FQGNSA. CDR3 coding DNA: TGTGCCAGCAGCTTACAACGGGGGGGCGGAGAGACCCAGTACTTC. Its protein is CASSLQRGGGETQYF.

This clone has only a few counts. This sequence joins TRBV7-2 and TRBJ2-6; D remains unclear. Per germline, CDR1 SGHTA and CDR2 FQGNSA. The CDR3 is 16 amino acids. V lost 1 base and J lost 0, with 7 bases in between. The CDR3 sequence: CASSLGQNSGANVLTF. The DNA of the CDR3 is TGTGCCAGCAGCTTAGGGCAGAACTCTGGGGCCAACGTCCTGACTTTC. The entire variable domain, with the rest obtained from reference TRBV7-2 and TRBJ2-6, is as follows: GAGVSQSPSNKVTEKGKDVELRCDPISGHTALYWYRQSLGQGLEFLIYFQGNSAPDKSGLPSDRFSAERTGGSVSTLTIQRTQQEDSAVYLCASSLGQNSGANVLTFGAGSRLTVL.

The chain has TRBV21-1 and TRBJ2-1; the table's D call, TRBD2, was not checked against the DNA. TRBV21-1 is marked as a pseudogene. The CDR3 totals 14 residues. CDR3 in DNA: TGTGCCAGCAGAAGGCTAGCGGGCCACAATGAGCAGTTCTTC. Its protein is CASRRLAGHNEQFF.

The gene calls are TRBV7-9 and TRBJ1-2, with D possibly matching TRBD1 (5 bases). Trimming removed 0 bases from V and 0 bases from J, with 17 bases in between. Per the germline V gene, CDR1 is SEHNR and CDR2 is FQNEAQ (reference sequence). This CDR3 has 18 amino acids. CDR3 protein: CASSLAEGLLLSNYGYTF. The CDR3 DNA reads TGTGCCAGCAGCTTAGCAGAGGGACTCCTCCTCTCTAACTATGGCTACACCTTC.

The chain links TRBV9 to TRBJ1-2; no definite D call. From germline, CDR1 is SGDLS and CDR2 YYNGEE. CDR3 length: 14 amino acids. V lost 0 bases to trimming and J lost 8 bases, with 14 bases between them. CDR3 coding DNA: TGTGCCAGCAGCGTAGTTACCTCTGGCTCCGGCTACACCTTC. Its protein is CASSVVTSGSGYTF.

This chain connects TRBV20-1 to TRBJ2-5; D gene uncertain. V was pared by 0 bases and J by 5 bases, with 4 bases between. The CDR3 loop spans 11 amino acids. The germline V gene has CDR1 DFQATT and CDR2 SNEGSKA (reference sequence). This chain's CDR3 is CSARDMETQYF. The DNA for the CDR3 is TGCAGTGCTAGAGATATGGAGACCCAGTACTTC.

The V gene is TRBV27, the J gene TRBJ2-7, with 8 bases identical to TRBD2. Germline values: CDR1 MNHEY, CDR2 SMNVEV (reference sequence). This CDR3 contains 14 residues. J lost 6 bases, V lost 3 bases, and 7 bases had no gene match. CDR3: CASSLGMGLGEQYF. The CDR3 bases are TGTGCCAGCAGTTTGGGGATGGGACTAGGCGAGCAGTACTTC.

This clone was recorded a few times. The CDR3 sequence: CATSREGDEQFF. In DNA, the CDR3 is TGTGCCACCAGCAGAGAAGGAGATGAGCAGTTCTTC. This chain links TRBV15 with TRBJ2-1; D gene uncertain. Germline CDR1 is LNHNV and CDR2 is YYDKDF (reference sequence). This CDR3 contains 12 residues. The V end was cut by 0 bases, the J end by 8 bases, with 5 bases between.

In nucleotides, the CDR3 is TGTGCCAGCAGCACGGGACTAGCGGGAAACACCGGGGAGCTGTTTTTT. Protein product: CASSTGLAGNTGELFF. The rearrangement uses TRBV5-4 and TRBJ2-2; TRBD2 aligns across 13 bases. The length of the CDR3 is 16 residues. With 4 bases clipped from V and 2 bases from J, the junction kept 2 bases outside the gene matches. CDR1 and CDR2 from the germline V gene are SGHNT and YYREEE (reference sequence).

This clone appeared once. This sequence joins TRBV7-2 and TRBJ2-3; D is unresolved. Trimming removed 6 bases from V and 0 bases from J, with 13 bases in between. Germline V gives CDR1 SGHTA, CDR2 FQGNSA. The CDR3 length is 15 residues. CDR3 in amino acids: CASRSRGSSTDTQYF. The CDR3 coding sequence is TGTGCCAGCAGATCTCGAGGATCTAGCACAGATACGCAGTATTTT.

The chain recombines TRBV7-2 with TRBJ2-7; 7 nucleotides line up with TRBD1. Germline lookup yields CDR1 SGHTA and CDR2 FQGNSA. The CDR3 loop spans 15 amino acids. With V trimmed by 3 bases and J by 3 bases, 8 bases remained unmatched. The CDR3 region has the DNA TGTGCCAGCAGCTTGGACCCGGGACAGTTCTACGAGCAGTACTTC. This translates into CASSLDPGQFYEQYF.

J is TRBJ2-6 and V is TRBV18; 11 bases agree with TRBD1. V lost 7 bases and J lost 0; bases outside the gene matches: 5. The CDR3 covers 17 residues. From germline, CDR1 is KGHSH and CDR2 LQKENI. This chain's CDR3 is CASLDRGQISGANVLTF. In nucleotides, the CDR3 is TGTGCCAGCTTGGACAGGGGGCAAATCTCTGGGGCCAACGTCCTGACTTTC. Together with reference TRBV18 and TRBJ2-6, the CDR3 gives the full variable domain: NAGVMQNPRHLVRRRGQEARLRCSPMKGHSHVYWYRQLPEEGLKFMVYLQKENIIDESGMPKERFSAEFPKEGPSILRIQQVVRGDSAAYFCASLDRGQISGANVLTFGAGSRLTVL.

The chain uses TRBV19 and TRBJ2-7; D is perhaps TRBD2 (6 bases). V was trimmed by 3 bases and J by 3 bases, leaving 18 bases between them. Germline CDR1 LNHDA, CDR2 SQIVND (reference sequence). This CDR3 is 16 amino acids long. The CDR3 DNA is TGTGCCAGTAGTATGTTTCCAGGGTCGGGAGTCTACGAGCAGTACTTC. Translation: CASSMFPGSGVYEQYF.

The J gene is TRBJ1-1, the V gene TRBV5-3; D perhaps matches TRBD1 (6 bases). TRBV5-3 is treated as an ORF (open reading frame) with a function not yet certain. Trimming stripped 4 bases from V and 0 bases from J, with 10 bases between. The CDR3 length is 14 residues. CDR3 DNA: TGTGCCAGAAGCGCGGACAGCCTGAACACTGAAGCTTTCTTT. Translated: CARSADSLNTEAFF.

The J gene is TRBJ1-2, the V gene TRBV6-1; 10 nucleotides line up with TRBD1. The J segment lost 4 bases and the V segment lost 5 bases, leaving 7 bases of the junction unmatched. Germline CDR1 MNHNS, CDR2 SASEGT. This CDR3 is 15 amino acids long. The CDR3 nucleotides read TGTGCCAGCAGTAAGGGACAGGGGTCGACCTATGGCTACACCTTC. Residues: CASSKGQGSTYGYTF.

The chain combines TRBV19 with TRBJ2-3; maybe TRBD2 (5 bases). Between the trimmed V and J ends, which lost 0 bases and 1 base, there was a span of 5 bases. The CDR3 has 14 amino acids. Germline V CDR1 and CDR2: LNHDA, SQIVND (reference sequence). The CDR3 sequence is CASSIEAGTDTQYF. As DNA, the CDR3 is TGTGCCAGTAGTATAGAAGCGGGCACAGATACGCAGTATTTT.

The CDR3 DNA is TGTGCCAGCAGCCTCTCGGGGGGCGGGAGCTCCTACGAGCAGTACTTC. Its translation is CASSLSGGGSSYEQYF. The chain links TRBV4-2 to TRBJ2-7, with D perhaps matching TRBD2 (7 bases). The CDR3 contains 16 residues. CDR1 is LGHNA and CDR2 is YNFKEQ in the germline V gene. Trimming left V 4 bases short and J 0 bases short, with 16 bases between.

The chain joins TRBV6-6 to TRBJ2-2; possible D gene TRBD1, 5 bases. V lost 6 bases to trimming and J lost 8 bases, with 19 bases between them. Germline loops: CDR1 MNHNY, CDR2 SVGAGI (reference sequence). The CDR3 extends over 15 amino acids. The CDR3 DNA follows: TGTGCCAGCAGCGATCAGACAGTGGCACTGGGGGAGCTGTTTTTT. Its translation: CASSDQTVALGELFF.

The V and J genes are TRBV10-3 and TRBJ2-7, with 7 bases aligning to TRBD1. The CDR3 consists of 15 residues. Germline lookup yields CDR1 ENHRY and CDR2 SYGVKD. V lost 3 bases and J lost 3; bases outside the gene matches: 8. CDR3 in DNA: TGTGCCATCAGTGATACAGGGACAGACGACTACGAGCAGTACTTC. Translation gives CAISDTGTDDYEQYF.